Listed below are T cell receptor beta chains from one sample, sequenced in a study of shared clonotypes between healthy human individuals. Here immunoSEQ multiplex PCR was the method, and the copy in TCRdb shows in-frame clones only, minus some. The data contain approximately 480,000 clones, roughly 85% of them singletons. The sequenced sample was PBMCs. These receptors were taken from a woman aged 40 to 55 in good health. Some clones in this sample may be carry-over from other donors' samples. Each CDR3 is given with its conserved first and last residue.

TRBV9,TRBJ2-7,CASSVSGLGGDYEQYF
TRBV25-1,TRBJ2-7,CASRPGQGAVEQYF
TRBV10-3,TRBJ1-1,CASVQGGNTEAFF
TRBV5-5,TRBJ2-5,CASSLGRGGQETQYF
TRBV7-8,TRBJ2-5,CASSLDRETQYF
TRBV14,TRBJ1-5,CASSQSDRGLNQPQHF
TRBV11-1,TRBJ1-1,CASTKPGAYTEAFF
TRBV7-9,TRBJ2-2,CASRDRGADTGVLFF
TRBV5-1,TRBJ2-2,CASSLEWTANTGELFF
TRBV2,TRBJ2-1,CASRRGGGLFYNEQFF
TRBV9,TRBJ1-1,CASSVGGQGKKAFF
TRBV5-3,TRBJ2-1,CARSWGTGASYNEQFF